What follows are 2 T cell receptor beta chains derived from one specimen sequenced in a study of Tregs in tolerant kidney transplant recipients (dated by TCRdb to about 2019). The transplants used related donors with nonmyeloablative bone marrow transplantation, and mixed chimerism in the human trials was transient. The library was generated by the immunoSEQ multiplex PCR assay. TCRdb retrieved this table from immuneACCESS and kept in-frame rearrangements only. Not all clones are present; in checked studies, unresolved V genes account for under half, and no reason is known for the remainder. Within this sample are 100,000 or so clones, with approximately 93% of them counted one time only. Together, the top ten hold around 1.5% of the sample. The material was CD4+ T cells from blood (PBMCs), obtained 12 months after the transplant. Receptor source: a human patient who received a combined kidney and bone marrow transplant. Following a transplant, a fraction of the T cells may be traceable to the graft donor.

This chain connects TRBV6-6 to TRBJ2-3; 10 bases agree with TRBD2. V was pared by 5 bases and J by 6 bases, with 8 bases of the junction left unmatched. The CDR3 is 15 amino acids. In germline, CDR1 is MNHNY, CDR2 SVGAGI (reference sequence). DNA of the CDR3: TGTGCCAGCAGTCTACTAGCGGGGTCCCTGGATACGCAGTATTTT. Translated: CASSLLAGSLDTQYF.

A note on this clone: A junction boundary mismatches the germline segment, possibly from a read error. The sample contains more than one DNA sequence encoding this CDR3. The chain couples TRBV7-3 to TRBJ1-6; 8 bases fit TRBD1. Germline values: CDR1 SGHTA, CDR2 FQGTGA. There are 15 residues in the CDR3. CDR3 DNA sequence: TGTGCCCGCAGGGGGCAGAGCTCCTATAATTCACCCCTCCACTTT. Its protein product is CARRGQSSYNSPLHF.